This T cell receptor (beta chain) originates from a study of naive and memory T cell subsets (dated by TCRdb to about 2017). Context from the whole study: The figure summarizing these samples reported approximately 10 blood donors, 7 tuberculin skin test biopsies and 3 saline control biopsies. Skin biopsies were collected from tuberculin skin test sites or from saline-injected control sites and were processed for RNA extraction as previously described. PCR2 was typically performed as a SYBR Green qPCR that was stopped at a set threshold, although end-point PCR (roughly 6 cycles) could be used instead for low-input samples.

The paper's findings and limits, for the study overall: The RNA-based method was acknowledged to be potentially sensitive to changes in TCR transcripts with T cell activation and differentiation. Higher TCR numbers at tuberculin skin test sites were interpreted as T cell infiltration of a delayed type IV hypersensitivity reaction. TCR sequences were reportedly recovered from both types of skin biopsy, with far more TCRs being found at tuberculin skin test sites. Skin biopsy collection and RNA processing details were not given in the paper but referenced to earlier studies.

The library was generated by UMI-ligation and nested PCR. The ligated cDNA was amplified in four rounds of PCR with nested alpha and beta constant region primers together with the SP2 primer. TCR RNA was reverse transcribed with SuperScript IV using alpha and beta constant region primers for the blood and skin samples. Using T4 RNA ligase 1, an oligonucleotide carrying both the Illumina SP2 primer and a UMI was ligated onto the 3' end of the cDNA. The 12-nucleotide UMI consisted of two random hexamers with an eight-base spacer between the hexamers to prevent hairpin formation. From the second PCR onward, TCR alpha and beta chain libraries were processed separately and dual indexed for multiplexing. After pooling, the indexed libraries were analyzed by capillary electrophoresis and sequenced on either an Illumina MiSeq or NextSeq. Libraries were spiked with PhiX DNA at 5-7% so that base diversity was increased and cluster recognition was improved. As for the original processing: Demultiplexor extracted UMIs from read 2, combined them with read 1 TCR sequence, and split reads by sample indices. V and J genes and V-J junctions were identified by Decombinator, which gave every TCR a five-part identifier that included V and J deletions. Collapsinator used UMIs to correct sequencing errors and PCR amplification heterogeneity, yielding UMI-based abundance per TCR. Identifiers were converted to nucleotide sequence by CDR3Translator and translated to amino acids, and CDR3 regions were extracted on the basis of terminal motifs. After normalization to the amount of input RNA, the error-corrected alpha and beta TCR counts from blood and from skin were compared. Clones were called with MiXCR by TCRdb after fastp trimmed the public reads at Q25, and only in-frame beta chains were retained. Merged by CDR3 protein, the rows form single entries marked with the most common genes and DNA. The V and J calls here are based on TCRdb, not the publication. This sample is represented by 30,000 to 35,000 distinct CDR3 sequences; 6.5% to 8% of them were singletons. The ten most abundant clones make up over 3% of the sample.

V loses 10 bases, J loses 1 base, and the germline ends lie 11 bases apart. The germline V gene (reference sequence) sets CDR1 to LNHDA and CDR2 to SQIVND. Inclusive of the bounding cysteine and phenylalanine, the CDR3 is 12 residues long. The read is trimmed to its CDR3 DNA, 36 bases read in frame from base 1. In regard to this clonotype: Its binding antigen is unknown. Base qualities are not recorded, but no much larger clone differs from it by a single base.

Reading the label with the study, this specimen's treatment or condition is: skin biopsy from PPD injection site in Mantoux-positive individual. A robust, sensitive protocol for the amplification, sequencing and analysis of TCRs was described in the study, in which 3' ligation of a UMI-containing oligonucleotide to TCR cDNA was used. Tuberculin skin test biopsies were obtained from sites injected with PPD in individuals who had a positive Mantoux test. Total RNA, without cell sorting, was DNase treated with RQ1 DNase before reverse transcription, targeting roughly 1 to 1000 ng input. To check how robust the pipeline was in samples where T cells make up a minority population, libraries were built from skin biopsies and whole blood.

The receptor comes from an adult in good health. The receptor chain draws on TRBV19 and TRBJ2-7; TRBD2 is possibly the D segment (6 matching bases). The sequencing used skin, collected from a tuberculin skin test site. The CDR3 is CATAAGSYEQYF. The nucleotide sequence is given as TGTGCCACCGCGGCGGGGTCCTACGAGCAGTACTTC.